The rows below give T cell receptor beta chains drawn from one sample of a study of cytomegalovirus exposure and HLA in healthy donors. Clones were sequenced by immunoSEQ multiplex PCR, and TCRdb holds only the in-frame ones, with some missing. Of more than 200,000 clones listed, around 80% were seen once; the top ten hold 0.2% to 0.25%. Sequencing was carried out using PBMCs. These receptors originate from a girl aged 2 to 9 in good health and CMV-seronegative. CDR3s include the opening cysteine and the closing phenylalanine or tryptophan. The D gene is left open where the match is weak. Some rows have no size entry. The others give once, few or many, or a class for an expanded clone.

J gene: TRBJ1-5
D gene: TRBD1
V gene: TRBV4-2
clone size: NA
CDR3 DNA: TGTGCCAGCAGCCCCGAGACAGGGAGTCAGCCCCAGCATTTT
CDR3 protein: CASSPETGSQPQHF

J gene: TRBJ2-2
D gene: NA
V gene: TRBV2
clone size: NA
CDR3 DNA: TGTGCCAGCAGTGTTGACAGTGCGGGGGAGCTGTTTTTT
CDR3 protein: CASSVDSAGELFF

J gene: TRBJ2-1
D gene: TRBD2
V gene: TRBV2
clone size: NA
CDR3 DNA: TGTGCCAGCAGAGAGAGCGGGGGGGCTTTCCATGAGCAGTTCTTC
CDR3 protein: CASRESGGAFHEQFF

J gene: TRBJ2-7
D gene: TRBD1
V gene: TRBV5-4
clone size: NA
CDR3 DNA: TGTGCCAGCAGCTTAATCGGGACAGGGGAATACGAGCAGTACTTC
CDR3 protein: CASSLIGTGEYEQYF

J gene: TRBJ1-3
D gene: TRBD1
V gene: TRBV5-1
clone size: once
CDR3 DNA: TGCGCCAGCAGCTTAACAGGGGCGCCGACGTTCTCTGGAAACACCATATATTTT
CDR3 protein: CASSLTGAPTFSGNTIYF

J gene: TRBJ2-1
D gene: TRBD2
V gene: TRBV4-1
clone size: once
CDR3 DNA: TGCGCCAGCAGCCCTCAGCGGGGGAGATACAATGAGCAGTTCTTC
CDR3 protein: CASSPQRGRYNEQFF

J gene: TRBJ2-1
D gene: TRBD2
V gene: TRBV2
clone size: NA
CDR3 DNA: TGTGCCAGCAAAGCAACCAGGCTAGCGGGAGAGGATGAGCAGTTCTTC
CDR3 protein: CASKATRLAGEDEQFF

J gene: TRBJ1-2
D gene: NA
V gene: TRBV15
clone size: NA
CDR3 DNA: TGTGCCACCAGCAGAGCGAGACAGGAGTACTATGGCTACACCTTC
CDR3 protein: CATSRARQEYYGYTF

J gene: TRBJ1-2
D gene: NA
V gene: TRBV7-9
clone size: NA
CDR3 DNA: TGTGCCAGCAGCTCCTATATCCAGGGTGGGGGCTACACCTTC
CDR3 protein: CASSSYIQGGGYTF

J gene: TRBJ1-2
D gene: TRBD1
V gene: TRBV7-2
clone size: NA
CDR3 DNA: TGTGCCAGCAGCGGGACAGGGGTCCTCATACAAGGCTACACCTTC
CDR3 protein: CASSGTGVLIQGYTF

J gene: TRBJ1-6
D gene: NA
V gene: TRBV6-5
clone size: once
CDR3 DNA: TGTGCCAGCAGTTACCGCGGGGCGTCCTATAATTCACCCCTCCACTTT
CDR3 protein: CASSYRGASYNSPLHF

J gene: TRBJ1-6
D gene: NA
V gene: TRBV27
clone size: NA
CDR3 DNA: TGTGCCAGCCGACAGTCCTTTAATTCACCCCTCCACTTT
CDR3 protein: CASRQSFNSPLHF

J gene: TRBJ2-1
D gene: NA
V gene: TRBV21-1
clone size: NA
CDR3 DNA: TGTGCCAGCAGCAAAAGGAATCGTGGGGCAGCCCCCGAGCAGTTCTTC
CDR3 protein: CASSKRNRGAAPEQFF

J gene: TRBJ2-3
D gene: TRBD1
V gene: TRBV11-2
clone size: NA
CDR3 DNA: TGTGCCAGCAGCTTAGGACAGGGTAGGGGTCTTACTACAGATACGCAGTATTTT
CDR3 protein: CASSLGQGRGLTTDTQYF

J gene: TRBJ2-1
D gene: TRBD2
V gene: TRBV27
clone size: NA
CDR3 DNA: TGTGCCAGCAGTTTATCAGTAGCGGGGGGTCGAAATGAGCAGTTCTTC
CDR3 protein: CASSLSVAGGRNEQFF

J gene: TRBJ1-2
D gene: NA
V gene: TRBV7-9
clone size: NA
CDR3 DNA: TGTGCCAGCAGCTTCCGCGAGCGGCGCGGCTACACCTTC
CDR3 protein: CASSFRERRGYTF

J gene: TRBJ2-2
D gene: NA
V gene: TRBV6-6
clone size: NA
CDR3 DNA: TGTGCCAGCACTCGACAGGGAGGCACCGGGGAGCTGTTTTTT
CDR3 protein: CASTRQGGTGELFF

J gene: TRBJ2-7
D gene: TRBD1
V gene: TRBV29-1
clone size: NA
CDR3 DNA: TGCAGCGTCGATGGACAGGGAATCTACGAGCAGTACTTC
CDR3 protein: CSVDGQGIYEQYF

J gene: TRBJ2-7
D gene: NA
V gene: TRBV11-2
clone size: NA
CDR3 DNA: TGTGCCAGCAGCCTGTTGGGGGCCGATTACGAGCAGTACTTC
CDR3 protein: CASSLLGADYEQYF

J gene: TRBJ1-2
D gene: NA
V gene: TRBV5-6
clone size: NA
CDR3 DNA: TGTGCCAGCAGCTTCAGCGACCCCCTGAGAGGCTACACCTTC
CDR3 protein: CASSFSDPLRGYTF

J gene: TRBJ2-7
D gene: TRBD2
V gene: TRBV14
clone size: NA
CDR3 DNA: TGTGCCAGCAGCCCCCTTTTAGCGGGGAGCTACGAGCAGTACTTC
CDR3 protein: CASSPLLAGSYEQYF

J gene: TRBJ2-3
D gene: TRBD2
V gene: TRBV4-1
clone size: NA
CDR3 DNA: TGCGCCAGCAGGGAGACTAGCGGGAGGTATAGCACAGATACGCAGTATTTT
CDR3 protein: CASRETSGRYSTDTQYF

J gene: TRBJ2-1
D gene: TRBD1
V gene: TRBV6-6
clone size: few
CDR3 DNA: TGTGCCAGCAGTTTACCTACAGGGGTCAATGAGCAGTTCTTC
CDR3 protein: CASSLPTGVNEQFF

J gene: TRBJ2-1
D gene: TRBD1
V gene: TRBV5-1
clone size: NA
CDR3 DNA: TGCGCCAGCAGAGACCTTTTTGGGACAGGCGATGAGCAGTTCTTC
CDR3 protein: CASRDLFGTGDEQFF

J gene: TRBJ2-1
D gene: TRBD2
V gene: TRBV9
clone size: NA
CDR3 DNA: TGTGCCAGCAGCGTAGGGGGACTAGCGGGGTACAATGAGCAGTTCTTC
CDR3 protein: CASSVGGLAGYNEQFF

J gene: TRBJ1-5
D gene: NA
V gene: TRBV7-8
clone size: NA
CDR3 DNA: TGTGCCAGCAGCTCGGACCTAACAGGTGGGGCGAACGGTCAGCCCCAGCATTTT
CDR3 protein: CASSSDLTGGANGQPQHF

J gene: TRBJ1-5
D gene: TRBD1
V gene: TRBV29-1
clone size: NA
CDR3 DNA: TGCAGCGCCCGACAGGGGGACCAGCCCCAGCATTTT
CDR3 protein: CSARQGDQPQHF

J gene: TRBJ2-1
D gene: NA
V gene: TRBV19
clone size: few
CDR3 DNA: TGTGCCAGTAGCTCTGATTTGATAGGGGTCAATGAGCAGTTCTTC
CDR3 protein: CASSSDLIGVNEQFF

J gene: TRBJ2-5
D gene: NA
V gene: TRBV29-1
clone size: NA
CDR3 DNA: TGCAGCGTTGAAATACAGGCGCCCCAAGAGACCCAGTACTTC
CDR3 protein: CSVEIQAPQETQYF

J gene: TRBJ2-3
D gene: TRBD2
V gene: TRBV7-9
clone size: once
CDR3 DNA: TGTGCCAGCAGCCGGTCTAGCGGGGGCACAGATACGCAGTATTTT
CDR3 protein: CASSRSSGGTDTQYF

J gene: TRBJ2-7
D gene: TRBD1
V gene: TRBV7-9
clone size: NA
CDR3 DNA: TGTGCCAGCAGCCCAATACAGGGGAACTACTACGAGCAGTACTTC
CDR3 protein: CASSPIQGNYYEQYF

J gene: TRBJ2-7
D gene: TRBD1
V gene: TRBV10-2
clone size: NA
CDR3 DNA: TGCGCCAGCAGCTGGACAGGGACAATCGTAACCTACGAGCAGTACTTC
CDR3 protein: CASSWTGTIVTYEQYF

J gene: TRBJ1-6
D gene: NA
V gene: TRBV27
clone size: NA
CDR3 DNA: TGTGCCAGCAGTTTATCGACAACCTATAATTCACCCCTCCACTTT
CDR3 protein: CASSLSTTYNSPLHF

J gene: TRBJ2-7
D gene: TRBD1
V gene: TRBV18
clone size: NA
CDR3 DNA: TGTGCCAGCTCACCCCCCGGGACAGCATTCTACGAGCAGTACTTC
CDR3 protein: CASSPPGTAFYEQYF

J gene: TRBJ2-4
D gene: NA
V gene: TRBV7-9
clone size: NA
CDR3 DNA: TGTGCCAGCAGCTTAGGGGGACTCACCATAGCCAAAAACATTCAGTACTTC
CDR3 protein: CASSLGGLTIAKNIQYF

J gene: TRBJ2-7
D gene: NA
V gene: TRBV5-5
clone size: NA
CDR3 DNA: TGTGCCAGCGGTTTCACAGGGACCTACGAGCAGTACTTC
CDR3 protein: CASGFTGTYEQYF

J gene: TRBJ1-2
D gene: TRBD1
V gene: TRBV28
clone size: NA
CDR3 DNA: TGTGCCAGCAGTTTATATAGCGGGACAGGGAACCTCTTCTATGGCTACACCTTC
CDR3 protein: CASSLYSGTGNLFYGYTF

J gene: TRBJ1-1
D gene: NA
V gene: TRBV14
clone size: few
CDR3 DNA: TGTGCCAGCAGCCCGTATATGTCCAGGGGAACTGAAGCTTTCTTT
CDR3 protein: CASSPYMSRGTEAFF

J gene: TRBJ2-7
D gene: TRBD1
V gene: TRBV4-1
clone size: NA
CDR3 DNA: TGCGCCAGCAGCCAACCAGGACAGGGGGTTATCAACGAGCAGTACTTC
CDR3 protein: CASSQPGQGVINEQYF

J gene: TRBJ1-5
D gene: TRBD1
V gene: TRBV19
clone size: NA
CDR3 DNA: TGTGCCAGTAGCCCGGGACAGGGGTATCAGCCCCAGCATTTT
CDR3 protein: CASSPGQGYQPQHF

J gene: TRBJ2-7
D gene: TRBD1
V gene: TRBV19
clone size: NA
CDR3 DNA: TGTGCCAGTAGCCGTAACGGACAGGGGTCCTACGAGCAGTACTTC
CDR3 protein: CASSRNGQGSYEQYF

J gene: TRBJ2-7
D gene: TRBD2
V gene: TRBV5-1
clone size: NA
CDR3 DNA: TGCGCCAGCAGCTCCACTAGCGGGAGCTCCTACGAGCAGTACTTC
CDR3 protein: CASSSTSGSSYEQYF

J gene: TRBJ2-2
D gene: NA
V gene: TRBV5-1
clone size: once
CDR3 DNA: TGCGCCAGCAGCTTGCTCTCGGCGGGAAAGAACACCGGGGAGCTGTTTTTT
CDR3 protein: CASSLLSAGKNTGELFF

J gene: TRBJ1-5
D gene: TRBD1
V gene: TRBV6-6
clone size: NA
CDR3 DNA: TGTGCCAGCAGTTACGACAGGGGTTCAGGTCAGCCCCAGCATTTT
CDR3 protein: CASSYDRGSGQPQHF

J gene: TRBJ1-5
D gene: NA
V gene: TRBV10-2
clone size: NA
CDR3 DNA: TGCGCCAGCAGTGAGGGGGGGAGTCAGCCCCAGCATTTT
CDR3 protein: CASSEGGSQPQHF

J gene: TRBJ1-2
D gene: NA
V gene: TRBV21-1
clone size: NA
CDR3 DNA: TGTGCCAGCAGCAAAGCAGCGTTCTATGGCTACACCTTC
CDR3 protein: CASSKAAFYGYTF

J gene: TRBJ1-5
D gene: TRBD1
V gene: TRBV5-6
clone size: NA
CDR3 DNA: TGTGCCAGCAGCCCGACAGGGAAACAGCCCCAGCATTTT
CDR3 protein: CASSPTGKQPQHF

J gene: TRBJ2-7
D gene: NA
V gene: TRBV14
clone size: NA
CDR3 DNA: TGTGCCAGCAGCCAAGCGCGCCTAGCCTACGAGCAGTACTTC
CDR3 protein: CASSQARLAYEQYF